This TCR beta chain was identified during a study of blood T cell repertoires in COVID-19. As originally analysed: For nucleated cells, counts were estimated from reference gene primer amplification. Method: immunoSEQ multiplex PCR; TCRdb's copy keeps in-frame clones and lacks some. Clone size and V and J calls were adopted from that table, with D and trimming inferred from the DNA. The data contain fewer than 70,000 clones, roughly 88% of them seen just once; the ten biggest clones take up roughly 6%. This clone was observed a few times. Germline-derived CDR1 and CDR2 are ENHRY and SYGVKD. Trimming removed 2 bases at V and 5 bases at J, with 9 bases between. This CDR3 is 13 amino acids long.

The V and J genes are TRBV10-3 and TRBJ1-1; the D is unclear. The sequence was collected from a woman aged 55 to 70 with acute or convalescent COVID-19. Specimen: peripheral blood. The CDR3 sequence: CAISEAPGTEAFF. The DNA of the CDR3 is TGTGCCATCAGTGAGGCACCGGGGACTGAAGCTTTCTTT.